The 32 T cell receptor beta chains given below trace back to one sample, sequenced in a study of shared clonotypes between healthy human individuals. Method: immunoSEQ multiplex PCR; TCRdb's copy keeps in-frame clones and lacks some. The repertoire holds roughly 500,000 clones, with 70% to 80% as singletons. The source material was PBMCs. Source of these receptors: a woman in her 40s in good health. Some clones in this sample may be carry-over from other donors' samples.

In its sample, this clone was seen a few times. The CDR3, as DNA: TGTGCCAGCAGTGGACAGTATAGCAATCAGCCCCAGCATTTT. Amino acids: CASSGQYSNQPQHF. The chain couples TRBV6-1 to TRBJ1-5; D possibly corresponds to TRBD1 (5 bases). The CDR3 is 14 residues long. V was trimmed by 4 bases and J by 0 bases, leaving 7 bases between them. Per the germline V gene, CDR1 is MNHNS and CDR2 is SASEGT.

The chain uses TRBV11-2 and TRBJ1-3, with no clear D. Trimming removed 5 bases at V and 2 bases at J, with 7 bases between. This CDR3 has 13 residues. Germline values: CDR1 SGHAT, CDR2 FQNNGV. CDR3 protein: CASSRLAGNTIYF. CDR3 DNA: TGTGCCAGCAGCCGCCTGGCTGGAAACACCATATATTTT.

The chain carries TRBV30 and TRBJ1-6; no firm D call. The CDR3 consists of 15 residues. Germline loops: CDR1 GTSNPN, CDR2 SVGIG (reference sequence). V lost 0 bases to trimming and J lost 9 bases, with 15 bases between them. CDR3 nucleotides: TGTGCCTGGAGTGTACATCCCTTGGGCGGTTCACCCCTCCACTTT. Its translation is CAWSVHPLGGSPLHF. Based on the CDR3 plus reference TRBV30 and TRBJ1-6, the full variable domain is SQTIHQWPATLVQPVGSPLSLECTVEGTSNPNLYWYRQAAGRGLQLLFYSVGIGQISSEVPQNLSASRPQDRQFILSSKKLLLSDSGFYLCAWSVHPLGGSPLHFGNGTRLTVT.

The rearrangement joins TRBV6-6 to TRBJ2-2; 12 bases map to TRBD2. The germline V gene encodes CDR1 MNHNY and CDR2 SVGAGI (reference sequence). This CDR3 has 16 amino acids. The V segment lost 6 bases and the J segment 8 bases; nucleotides outside the gene matches: 10. CDR3 DNA sequence: TGTGCCAGCAGCCCTACACTAGCGGGAGGTTCGGGGGAGCTGTTTTTT. Translating it yields CASSPTLAGGSGELFF.

This clone occurred a few times. The V call is TRBV7-3, the J call TRBJ1-1; weak D call: TRBD1 (6 bases). The V gene lost 5 bases and the J gene lost 4 bases, with 14 bases spanning the gap. CDR3 length: 14 residues. The germline gives CDR1 SGHTA, CDR2 FQGTGA. The chain's CDR3 is CASSPDSVVTEAFF. CDR3 nucleotides: TGTGCCAGCAGCCCGGACAGTGTGGTCACTGAAGCTTTCTTT.

This chain's CDR3 is CATSRGTDHSPLHF. CDR3 sequence (DNA): TGTGCCACCAGCAGAGGAACGGATCATTCACCCCTCCACTTT. The chain carries TRBV15 and TRBJ1-6, with D uncertain. The CDR3 runs 14 residues. Deletions cut 1 base from V and 8 bases from J, with 9 bases between. CDR1 is LNHNV and CDR2 is YYDKDF in the germline V gene (reference sequence).

The chain combines TRBV6-5 with TRBJ2-3; D uncertain. CDR1 MNHEY and CDR2 SVGAGI come from the germline V gene. CDR3 length: 13 amino acids. Trimming shortened V by 6 bases and J by 1 base, and 8 bases separated the two germline ends. The DNA of the CDR3 is TGTGCCAGCAGGAACGAAGGCACAGATACGCAGTATTTT. It translates to CASRNEGTDTQYF.

This clone was seen once. The chain recombines TRBV4-3 with TRBJ2-1; D unresolved. Germline CDR1 LGHNA, CDR2 YSLEER. V was pared by 0 bases and J by 5 bases, with 14 bases between. CDR3 length: 16 amino acids. The CDR3 region has the DNA TGCGCCAGCAGCCAAGAGCCGACCCTACAGAACAATGAGCAGTTCTTC. This gives the protein CASSQEPTLQNNEQFF.

The rearrangement joins TRBV5-6 to TRBJ1-2, with a possible D match to TRBD1 (6 bases). The germline CDR1 and CDR2 sequences are SGHDT and YYEEEE. The V and J ends lost 3 bases and 3 bases respectively, with 9 bases between them. The CDR3 totals 13 residues. CDR3 sequence: CASSSRGDYGYTF. The CDR3 bases are TGTGCCAGCAGCTCCAGGGGTGACTATGGCTACACCTTC.

This clone was seen a handful of times. J is TRBJ2-3 and V is TRBV19, with a tentative D call TRBD2 (5 bases). Germline V lookup: CDR1 LNHDA, CDR2 SQIVND (reference sequence). Between the trimmed V and J ends, which lost 8 bases and 1 base, there was a span of 13 bases. This CDR3 is 14 amino acids long. In nucleotides, the CDR3 is TGTGCCAGTCAACCTAGGCGGGGCACAGATACGCAGTATTTT. Translating gives CASQPRRGTDTQYF. Full variable domain (outside the CDR3, taken from reference TRBV19 and TRBJ2-3): DGGITQSPKYLFRKEGQNVTLSCEQNLNHDAMYWYRQDPGQGLRLIYYSQIVNDFQKGDIAEGYSVSREKKESFPLTVTSAQKNPTAFYLCASQPRRGTDTQYFGPGTRLTVL.

The chain has TRBV6-5 and TRBJ2-2, with D perhaps matching TRBD2 (5 bases). The germline CDR1 and CDR2 sequences are MNHEY and SVGAGI. V lost 2 bases and J 0 bases, leaving 10 bases between the germline ends. This CDR3 has 16 residues. The CDR3 here is CASSYRPGTNTGELFF. The CDR3, as DNA: TGTGCCAGCAGTTACAGGCCGGGGACGAACACCGGGGAGCTGTTTTTT.

V usage is TRBV7-9 and J usage is TRBJ1-5; D call uncertain. V lost 1 base and J lost 4, with 8 bases in between. This CDR3 comprises 14 residues. Per the germline V gene, CDR1 is SEHNR and CDR2 is FQNEAQ (reference sequence). The CDR3 spells CASSLGNQNQPQHF. As DNA, the CDR3 is TGTGCCAGCAGCTTAGGGAACCAGAATCAGCCCCAGCATTTT.

The rearrangement joins TRBV27 to TRBJ1-2, with unresolved D. Germline V lookup: CDR1 MNHEY, CDR2 SMNVEV (reference sequence). The V end was cut by 4 bases, the J end by 2 bases, with 17 bases between. The CDR3 consists of 16 residues. This CDR3 reads CASSSPSNGENYGYTF. The CDR3 DNA is TGTGCCAGCAGTTCCCCTTCGAATGGAGAGAACTATGGCTACACCTTC.

The genes are TRBV19 and TRBJ1-2, with TRBD1 as a possible D gene (5 bases). The germline V gene encodes CDR1 LNHDA and CDR2 SQIVND (reference sequence). V was shortened by 3 bases and J by 6 bases, with 14 bases between the two germline ends. The CDR3 spans 14 residues. CDR3 in DNA: TGTGCCAGTAGTATCGGACGTGGGGGTGATGGCTACACCTTC. Its protein product is CASSIGRGGDGYTF.

The CDR3 DNA is TGTGCCAGCAGCCCTTTACGAGGTTCCTACAATGAGCAGTTCTTC. Its protein is CASSPLRGSYNEQFF. This chain joins TRBV6-6 and TRBJ2-1; D not certain. CDR1 is MNHNY, CDR2 SVGAGI, per germline (reference sequence). Trimming removed 6 bases from V and 1 base from J, with 13 bases in between. This CDR3 spans 15 amino acids.

DNA for the CDR3: TGCGCCAGCAGCTTGTCTGGGACAGGGGCCGAGCAGTACTTC. Protein sequence: CASSLSGTGAEQYF. This chain joins TRBV5-1 and TRBJ2-7; 10 nucleotides match TRBD1. Trimming removed 1 base from V and 6 bases from J; junction bases left unmatched: 4. CDR3 length: 14 residues. Germline CDR1 reads SGHRS; CDR2 reads YFSETQ.

The chain combines TRBV6-1 with TRBJ1-6, with TRBD1 matching 7 bases. The trim removed 8 bases at V and 14 bases at J, leaving 12 bases unmatched. Per germline, CDR1 MNHNS and CDR2 SASEGT. The CDR3 totals 13 residues. CDR3 nucleotides: TGTGCCAGCCTAGCCCGACAGGGCCCATCCCTCCACTTT. Translating it yields CASLARQGPSLHF.

The chain combines TRBV11-3 with TRBJ2-2; 7 bases match TRBD2. Germline CDR1 is SGHNT and CDR2 is YENEEA. With 2 bases clipped from V and 1 base from J, the junction kept 4 bases outside the gene matches. The CDR3 length is 16 residues. CDR3 nucleotides: TGTGCCAGCAGCTTATTTGGCGGGGGGAACACCGGGGAGCTGTTTTTT. This codes for CASSLFGGGNTGELFF.

The chain links TRBV27 to TRBJ2-1; D unclear. CDR3 length equals 12 residues. CDR1 MNHEY and CDR2 SMNVEV come from the germline V gene (reference sequence). V was trimmed by 3 bases and J by 9 bases, leaving 9 bases between them. The CDR3: CASSFGFAEQFF. In DNA form, the CDR3 reads TGTGCCAGCAGTTTTGGGTTCGCTGAGCAGTTCTTC.

The chain's CDR3 is CASSLSPGSNYGYTF. DNA of the CDR3: TGTGCCAGCAGCTTATCCCCGGGATCCAACTATGGCTACACCTTC. V and J are TRBV7-2 and TRBJ1-2, with D unclear. Trimming stripped 2 bases from V and 2 bases from J, with 12 bases between. This CDR3 region has 15 residues. Per the germline V gene, CDR1 is SGHTA and CDR2 is FQGNSA.

The gene calls are TRBV11-2 and TRBJ2-5; no reliable D call. Trimming stripped 5 bases from V and 11 bases from J, with 21 bases between. Per germline, CDR1 SGHAT and CDR2 FQNNGV. The CDR3 covers 14 residues. CDR3 residues: CASSRYSLTPEQYF. In DNA, the CDR3 is TGTGCCAGCAGCCGATATAGCCTGACACCGGAGCAGTACTTC. Full variable domain (remainder filled in from reference TRBV11-2 and TRBJ2-5): EAGVAQSPRYKIIEKRQSVAFWCNPISGHATLYWYQQILGQGPKLLIQFQNNGVVDDSQLPKDRFSAERLKGVDSTLKIQPAKLEDSAVYLCASSRYSLTPEQYFGPGTRLLVL.

This sequence joins TRBV11-3 and TRBJ2-1, with D perhaps TRBD2 (6 bases). Germline V gives CDR1 SGHNT, CDR2 YENEEA. There are 12 residues in the CDR3. V was pared by 1 base and J by 9 bases, with 7 bases between. The CDR3 sequence is CASSLVGGEQFF. CDR3 nucleotide sequence: TGTGCCAGCAGCTTAGTGGGAGGTGAGCAGTTCTTC.

The gene calls are TRBV28 and TRBJ2-1; D ambiguous. The CDR3 length is 12 residues. Germline-derived CDR1 and CDR2 are MDHEN and SYDVKM. V shed 4 bases and J shed 4 bases, with 5 bases lying between them. The CDR3 bases are TGTGCCAGCAGTTCCGAGTACAATGAGCAGTTCTTC. Translated, it gives CASSSEYNEQFF.

In this sample, this clone turned up a few times. V usage is TRBV5-6 and J usage is TRBJ2-7, with D possibly matching TRBD1 (6 bases). The V and J ends lost 0 bases and 4 bases respectively, with 14 bases between them. This CDR3 region has 15 residues. Germline CDR1 is SGHDT and CDR2 is YYEEEE. CDR3 residues: CASSLVQGPPYEQYF. Written as DNA, the CDR3 is TGTGCCAGCAGCTTGGTACAGGGCCCCCCGTACGAGCAGTACTTC.

This chain uses TRBV15 with TRBJ2-7; D unclear. The ends were cut back, 0 bases at V and 0 bases at J, with 9 bases in the middle. The length of the CDR3 is 15 residues. Germline CDR1 LNHNV, CDR2 YYDKDF (reference sequence). CDR3 bases: TGTGCCACCAGCAGAGATCAGGTAGCCTCCTACGAGCAGTACTTC. Protein sequence: CATSRDQVASYEQYF.

In DNA, the CDR3 is TGCGCCAGCAGCTTGGGAGGAAAAAGCACAGATACGCAGTATTTT. Amino acid sequence: CASSLGGKSTDTQYF. This chain joins TRBV5-1 and TRBJ2-3; D unclear. CDR1 and CDR2 from the germline V gene are SGHRS and YFSETQ. CDR3 size: 15 residues. Trimming left V 0 bases short and J 0 bases short, with 8 bases between.

This clone was counted between two and nine times. This chain uses TRBV30 with TRBJ2-2; D may be TRBD1 (5 bases). This CDR3 is built from 15 residues. Trimming cost V 2 bases and J 5 bases, with 15 bases left between them. Germline V lookup: CDR1 GTSNPN, CDR2 SVGIG (reference sequence). The chain's CDR3 is CAWSPQGAETGELFF. The CDR3 region has the DNA TGTGCCTGGAGTCCCCAGGGCGCGGAAACCGGGGAGCTGTTTTTT. Full variable domain (missing parts from reference TRBV30 and TRBJ2-2): SQTIHQWPATLVQPVGSPLSLECTVEGTSNPNLYWYRQAAGRGLQLLFYSVGIGQISSEVPQNLSASRPQDRQFILSSKKLLLSDSGFYLCAWSPQGAETGELFFGEGSRLTVL.

This clone was found once. The rearrangement joins TRBV14 to TRBJ2-7; 7 positions agree with TRBD1. Trimming took 2 bases from V and 2 from J; bases not matched to a gene: 3. Per germline, CDR1 SGHDN and CDR2 FVKESK. The CDR3 covers 14 residues. CDR3 region: CASSQRQGTYEQYF. The CDR3 DNA is TGTGCCAGCAGCCAAAGACAGGGAACCTACGAGCAGTACTTC. Supplemented by reference TRBV14 and TRBJ2-7, the full variable domain reads EAGVTQFPSHSVIEKGQTVTLRCDPISGHDNLYWYRRVMGKEIKFLLHFVKESKQDESGMPNNRFLAERTGGTYSTLKVQPAELEDSGVYFCASSQRQGTYEQYFGPGTRLTVT.

As to this clone: Other DNA sequences in the sample encode the same CDR3. The V and J genes are TRBV5-6 and TRBJ2-4, with 10 bases matching TRBD1. The CDR3 length is 16 residues. Germline V lookup: CDR1 SGHDT, CDR2 YYEEEE. V shed 0 bases and J 2 bases; nucleotides not matched to a gene: 2. CDR3 sequence reads: CASSLGQGASKNIQYF. Written as DNA, the CDR3 is TGTGCCAGCAGCTTGGGACAGGGGGCGTCCAAAAACATTCAGTACTTC.

This rearrangement joins TRBV29-1 to TRBJ2-2; D is unresolved. CDR1 is SQVTM, CDR2 ANQGSEA, per germline. Trimming removed 7 bases from V and 7 bases from J, with 13 bases in between. The CDR3 is made up of 12 amino acids. CDR3 sequence reads: CSADTSGGELFF. CDR3 sequence (DNA): TGCAGCGCTGATACCTCCGGCGGGGAGCTGTTTTTT.

This chain joins TRBV5-1 and TRBJ2-7, with 7 positions matching TRBD1. The CDR3 has 12 residues. J was trimmed by 9 bases and V by 4 bases; bases with no gene match: 7. CDR1 and CDR2 from the germline V gene are SGHRS and YFSETQ. In nucleotides, the CDR3 is TGCGCCAGCAGCCCCGACAGGGTGCGGCAGTACTTC. This translates into CASSPDRVRQYF.

J is TRBJ2-1 and V is TRBV7-3; TRBD1 agrees at 8 bases. V shed 2 bases, J shed 3 bases, and the junction held 3 bases outside the gene matches. The V gene's germline CDR1 is SGHTA and CDR2 FQGTGA. CDR3 size: 15 residues. CDR3 DNA sequence: TGTGCCAGCAGCTTAGGACAGGGACTCTACAATGAGCAGTTCTTC. The encoded protein is CASSLGQGLYNEQFF.